This TCR beta chain was retrieved from a study of a mutant IDH1 vaccine in newly diagnosed glioma. The wider study: Vaccine administration was initiated 4-6 weeks following radiotherapy alone, or with temozolomide cycles.

Measured with immunoSEQ multiplex PCR; TCRdb has only the in-frame clones, and not every one. The sample shows around 60,000 clones, about four fifths of them seen only once. The time point is: week 11, during vaccination. Topical imiquimod accompanied each vaccine dose, which consisted of 300 ug of mutant IDH1 20-mer peptide. Details on this clone: The target antigen is unknown.

Material: PBMCs, obtained from a glioma patient whose treatment included an IDH1 peptide vaccine. The source is a woman aged 45-59 years with glioma.

CDR3 sequence: CASSSGGTQETQYF. As DNA, the CDR3 is TGCGCCAGCAGCTCGGGAGGGACTCAAGAGACCCAGTACTTC. The chain employs TRBV5-1 and TRBJ2-5, with 8 bases matching TRBD2. V was pared by 3 bases and J by 2 bases, with 3 bases of the junction left unmatched. The CDR3 spans 14 residues. Per germline, CDR1 SGHRS and CDR2 YFSETQ.